One sample yielded the 18 T cell receptor beta chains listed below, sequenced in a study of T cell responses to AZD1222 COVID-19 vaccine (dated by TCRdb to the early 2020s). Explained via the paper, the time point label denotes: about 28 days (+/-7) after the second vaccine dose. Receptors were amplified or captured by the immunoSEQ multiplex PCR assay. Imported from immuneACCESS, the table was reduced by TCRdb to in-frame sequences with V and J called. These copies leave out some clones; in studies compared against another copy, an unresolved V gene accounts for under half, and the cause of the remainder is not known. The sample table lists tens of thousands of clones, 80% of them with a count of one. Over 13% of the sample rests with the top ten. The material was peripheral blood, obtained 28 days after the second AZD1222 dose. Receptors were obtained from an adult who received the AZD1222 COVID-19 vaccine.

The chain is built from TRBV18 and TRBJ1-1; TRBD1 aligns across 7 bases. CDR3 length: 15 residues. The germline gives CDR1 KGHSH, CDR2 LQKENI. V lost 3 bases to trimming and J lost 3 bases; unmatched junction nucleotides: 7. DNA of the CDR3: TGTGCCAGCTCACCGATTCCTCAGGGGGACACTGAAGCTTTCTTT. Translated, it gives CASSPIPQGDTEAFF.

The chain carries TRBV4-3 and TRBJ1-6, with D unresolved. Germline CDR1 reads LGHNA; CDR2 reads YSLEER. V shed 8 bases and J shed 7 bases, with 12 bases lying between them. The CDR3 totals 13 residues. In DNA form, the CDR3 reads TGCGCCAGCCGAAGAACAATCAATTCACCCCTCCACTTT. As protein: CASRRTINSPLHF.

The chain has TRBV20-1 and TRBJ1-2; TRBD1 agrees at 10 bases. Germline values: CDR1 DFQATT, CDR2 SNEGSKA (reference sequence). This CDR3 has 17 residues. The trim removed 3 bases at V and 0 bases at J, leaving 10 bases unmatched. The CDR3 DNA is TGCAGTGCTAGTAGAGACTCCGGGACAGGGGCTAACTATGGCTACACCTTC. This encodes CSASRDSGTGANYGYTF.

The chain couples TRBV5-1 to TRBJ2-7; tentatively, D is TRBD2 (5 bases). The germline V gene encodes CDR1 SGHRS and CDR2 YFSETQ. The germline V and J ends were trimmed by 4 bases and 3 bases, with 17 bases remaining between them. The CDR3 runs 15 residues. This CDR3 is CASSPSGSGGYEQYF. The CDR3 nucleotides read TGCGCCAGCAGCCCCTCCGGGTCCGGAGGCTACGAGCAGTACTTC.

This chain connects TRBV11-1 to TRBJ1-1; D may be TRBD1 (6 bases). The CDR3 totals 14 residues. Trimming removed 5 bases at V and 2 bases at J, with 12 bases between. Looked up from germline, CDR1 is SGHAT and CDR2 is FQDESV (reference sequence). CDR3 bases: TGTGCCAGCAGCACTAGGACAGTTAACACTGAAGCTTTCTTT. It is translated as CASSTRTVNTEAFF.

This chain connects TRBV6-1 to TRBJ1-5, with 7 bases identical to TRBD1. CDR3 length: 16 amino acids. Germline CDR1 MNHNS, CDR2 SASEGT. V was pared by 3 bases and J by 4 bases, with 9 bases of the junction left unmatched. The CDR3 DNA sequence: TGTGCCAGCAGTGACTGGTATAGACAGGGAAATCAGCCCCAGCATTTT. Translation gives CASSDWYRQGNQPQHF.

The chain joins TRBV18 to TRBJ2-2; the D gene is possibly TRBD2 (6 bases). Germline values: CDR1 KGHSH, CDR2 LQKENI. V gave up 4 bases and J gave up 0 bases, with 9 bases separating them. This CDR3 contains 15 residues. The CDR3 coding sequence is TGTGCCAGCTCACGGGGGGTACCGAACACCGGGGAGCTGTTTTTT. It is translated as CASSRGVPNTGELFF.

The chain employs TRBV18 and TRBJ2-1; tentative D call: TRBD1 (6 bases). V was pared by 4 bases and J by 9 bases, with 16 bases between. CDR1 KGHSH and CDR2 LQKENI come from the germline V gene. This CDR3 is built from 14 residues. The CDR3 coding sequence is TGTGCCAGCTCACAGGGGGAACTGACGGGTGAGCAGTTCTTC. Amino acids: CASSQGELTGEQFF.

This chain links TRBV4-2 with TRBJ2-5; D is ambiguous. The CDR3 sequence is 17 residues long. CDR1 is LGHNA and CDR2 is YNFKEQ in the germline V gene. The germline V and J ends were trimmed by 0 bases and 0 bases, with 14 bases remaining between them. The DNA of the CDR3 is TGTGCCAGCAGCCAAGATGAGCCACCTATGTACCAAGAGACCCAGTACTTC. It is translated as CASSQDEPPMYQETQYF.

The chain employs TRBV29-1 and TRBJ2-5, with 7 bases identical to TRBD1. J was trimmed by 13 bases and V by 6 bases; bases with no gene match: 20. Per germline, CDR1 SQVTM and CDR2 ANQGSEA. The CDR3 length is 14 residues. The CDR3 nucleotides are TGCAGCGTGACTTCCCCCGACAGGGCCCCGACTCGGTACTTC. It specifies CSVTSPDRAPTRYF.

The gene calls are TRBV27 and TRBJ2-2; 12 positions agree with TRBD2. From germline, CDR1 is MNHEY and CDR2 SMNVEV (reference sequence). V dropped 11 bases and J dropped 0; count of bases not matched to a gene: 7. This CDR3 has 16 amino acids. CDR3 sequence: CAGVTSGGSNTGELFF. CDR3 bases: TGTGCCGGCGTGACTAGCGGGGGCTCGAACACCGGGGAGCTGTTTTTT.

The chain carries TRBV4-3 and TRBJ1-2, with a tentative D call TRBD1 (6 bases). The CDR3 has 15 amino acids. V was trimmed by 1 base and J by 0 bases, leaving 9 bases between them. Germline V CDR1 and CDR2: LGHNA, YSLEER. CDR3 in amino acids: CASSQGTVTNYGYTF. The CDR3 bases are TGCGCCAGCAGCCAAGGGACAGTAACTAACTATGGCTACACCTTC.

This clone has more than one count but fewer than ten. The rearrangement links TRBV6-5 to TRBJ1-2, with D unresolved. CDR1 MNHEY and CDR2 SVGAGI come from the germline V gene. Trimming took 0 bases from V and 8 from J, leaving 10 bases between them. The CDR3 contains 13 residues. CDR3: CASSYSTLSGYTF. The DNA of the CDR3 is TGTGCCAGCAGTTACTCGACCCTTAGCGGCTACACCTTC.

In nucleotides, the CDR3 is TGTGCCAGCAGCGTAGGAGGCAGGCAAAACACTGAAGCTTTCTTT. Protein sequence: CASSVGGRQNTEAFF. This chain links TRBV9 with TRBJ1-1, with no clear D. V was clipped by 0 bases and J by 2 bases, with 11 bases between them. The CDR3 extends over 15 amino acids. CDR1 SGDLS and CDR2 YYNGEE come from the germline V gene.

This chain joins TRBV19 and TRBJ2-1; the match to TRBD2 covers 14 bases. The CDR3 length is 15 residues. V shed 6 bases, J shed 6 bases, and the junction held 4 bases outside the gene matches. The germline V gene encodes CDR1 LNHDA and CDR2 SQIVND (reference sequence). The CDR3 DNA reads as TGTGCCAGTAGAAGGACTAGCGGGGGGACCAATGAGCAGTTCTTC. It yields the protein CASRRTSGGTNEQFF.

J is TRBJ2-3 and V is TRBV6-2 or TRBV6-3; 10 positions agree with TRBD1. The germline V gene has CDR1 MNHEY and CDR2 SVGEGT. The trim removed 2 bases at V and 3 bases at J, leaving 5 bases unmatched. This CDR3 has 16 amino acids. The CDR3 coding sequence is TGTGCCAGCAGTTACCCCGGGGGACAGGGGACAGATACGCAGTATTTT. Protein sequence: CASSYPGGQGTDTQYF.

This chain uses TRBV7-8 with TRBJ1-1; no definite D call. Per the germline V gene, CDR1 is SGHVS and CDR2 is FQNEAQ. Trimming cost V 2 bases and J 1 base, with 5 bases left between them. The CDR3 has 13 amino acids. CDR3 coding DNA: TGTGCCAGCAGCTTACCTCAGAACACTGAAGCTTTCTTT. Its translation is CASSLPQNTEAFF. The variable domain in full, with the rest retrieved from reference TRBV7-8 and TRBJ1-1, is GAGVSQSPRYKVAKRGQDVALRCDPISGHVSLFWYQQALGQGPEFLTYFQNEAQLDKSGLPSDRFFAERPEGSVSTLKIQRTQQEDSAVYLCASSLPQNTEAFFGQGTRLTVV.

The gene calls are TRBV11-3 and TRBJ1-2; D is undetermined. Germline V gives CDR1 SGHNT, CDR2 YENEEA. The CDR3 sequence is 14 residues long. V gave up 0 bases and J gave up 1 base, with 6 bases separating them. Here the CDR3 DNA reads TGTGCCAGCAGCTTAGAGCGGATTAACTATGGCTACACCTTC. This gives the protein CASSLERINYGYTF.